Listed below are T cell receptor beta chains from one sample, sequenced in a study of T cell repertoires in cytomegalovirus infection. Their target antigens are unknown. TCRdb re-analysed the reads in MiXCR, keeping a single row per CDR3 protein. Altogether about 570,000 distinct CDR3 sequences are present, under 45% being singletons, with the ten largest covering 48%. Sequenced material: cultured PBMCs, taken from culture after CMV antigen stimulation. The origin of the receptors is a human donor in good health (CMV status not recorded). Some clones in this sample may be carry-over from other donors' samples. Each CDR3 is given with its conserved first and last residue. D genes are given only for firm matches. Clone size appears in some rows only: once, few, many, or a class for an expanded clone.

v_gene	abundance	j_gene	d_gene	CDR3nt	CDR3aa
TRBV7-6	NA	TRBJ2-1	NA	TGTGCCAGCCTAAGGGATCAGGGTTCCAATGAGCAGTTCTTC	CASLRDQGSNEQFF
TRBV12-3/TRBV12-4	once	TRBJ2-5	TRBD1	TGTGCCAGCAGCAATTTCGCCACAGGGGCGGAGACCCAGTACTTC	CASSNFATGAETQYF
TRBV19	NA	TRBJ2-1	TRBD2	TGTGCCAGTAGTAACAGCGGGAGGGACGAGCAGTTCTTC	CASSNSGRDEQFF
TRBV4-3	NA	TRBJ2-1	TRBD2	TGCGCCAGCAGCCAATCCCGGGCGCGGGGGGAGCAGTTCTTC	CASSQSRARGEQFF
TRBV6-6	few	TRBJ2-3	TRBD1	TGTGCCAGCAGTGGGGACAGGGGGAGCACAGATACGCAGTATTTT	CASSGDRGSTDTQYF
TRBV6-1	NA	TRBJ2-1	NA	TGTGCCAGCAGTGAACCAGTTCCCCCGGCGGATGAGCAGTTCTTC	CASSEPVPPADEQFF
TRBV12-3/TRBV12-4	few	TRBJ2-5	NA	TGTGCCAGCAGTTTAGGAGCGGAACAAGAGACCCAGTACTTC	CASSLGAEQETQYF
TRBV28	NA	TRBJ2-7	TRBD1	TGTGCCAGCAGTCCCGCCGGGGACAGGACCTACGAGCAGTACTTC	CASSPAGDRTYEQYF
TRBV4-3	few	TRBJ2-3	TRBD2	TGCGCCAGCAGCCAAGATTCCCTAGCGGGGGGTCACGTGGATACGCAGTATTTT	CASSQDSLAGGHVDTQYF
TRBV7-8	few	TRBJ1-2	TRBD1	TGTGCCAGCAGCTTCAGGACAGGCAACTATGGCTACACCTTC	CASSFRTGNYGYTF
TRBV5-6	NA	TRBJ1-2	TRBD1	TGTGCCAGCAGCTTGCTCCGGGACAGGGGGCTTCGGAGGAATGGCTACACCTTC	CASSLLRDRGLRRNGYTF
TRBV27	NA	TRBJ2-7	TRBD1	TGTGCCAGCAGTGGGGGGACAGGGGAAGTGCTCGAGCAGTACTTC	CASSGGTGEVLEQYF
TRBV5-1	NA	TRBJ2-7	NA	TGCGCCAGCAGCAAGGACAGACCCTACGAGCAGTACTTC	CASSKDRPYEQYF
TRBV7-9	NA	TRBJ1-2	NA	TGTGCCAGCAGGCTCGACGGAAACAACTATGGCTACACCTTC	CASRLDGNNYGYTF
TRBV7-6	NA	TRBJ2-7	TRBD1	TGTGCCAGCAGCCTGGTGGCGGGACAGGCCTACGAGCAGTACTTC	CASSLVAGQAYEQYF
TRBV5-4	NA	TRBJ2-1	TRBD2	TGTGCCAGCAGGAGTAGCGGGAGTAATGAGCAGTTCTTC	CASRSSGSNEQFF
TRBV11-2	NA	TRBJ1-2	NA	TGTGCCAGCAGCTTCCCTAGCGCGTACTATGGCTACACCTTC	CASSFPSAYYGYTF
TRBV30	NA	TRBJ1-4	NA	TGTGCCTGGAGAAAGTATCCGGAGAATTTAAAACTGTTTTTT	CAWRKYPENLKLFF
TRBV7-2	few	TRBJ2-2	TRBD1	TGTGCCAGCAGCCCTTCACGGGACAGGGGGCCCGGGGAGCTGTTTTTT	CASSPSRDRGPGELFF
TRBV27	NA	TRBJ2-3	TRBD2	TGTGCCAGCAGTCAAAGCGGGGGCTATAGCACAGATACGCAGTATTTT	CASSQSGGYSTDTQYF
TRBV4-2	NA	TRBJ2-5	TRBD2	TGTGCCAGCAGCCAAGATCGGTTGTCTAGCGGCATAGAGACCCAGTACTTC	CASSQDRLSSGIETQYF
TRBV19	few	TRBJ1-6	NA	TGTGCCAGTAGTATCGGCACAGTAAATTCACCCCTCCACTTT	CASSIGTVNSPLHF
TRBV7-2	NA	TRBJ2-7	NA	TGTGCCAGCAGCTCTTTTTTAAGGGTGAGGAACGAGCAGTACTTC	CASSSFLRVRNEQYF
TRBV11-2	NA	TRBJ2-7	TRBD2	TGTGCCAGCAGCCTGGGACTAGCGGGAGTCGAGTACGAGCAGTACTTC	CASSLGLAGVEYEQYF
TRBV6-2/TRBV6-3	NA	TRBJ2-7	NA	TGTGCCAGCAGTAGATATAACTGGGGTCGCGACGAGCAGTACTTC	CASSRYNWGRDEQYF
TRBV19	NA	TRBJ1-5	NA	TGTGCCAGTAGTAGTTTGGGGGATCAGCCCCAGCATTTT	CASSSLGDQPQHF
TRBV7-2	NA	TRBJ2-1	NA	TGTGCCAGCAGCCCTCGGGCGGGGAAAAACGCGGATGAGCAGTTCTTC	CASSPRAGKNADEQFF
TRBV6-1	NA	TRBJ1-6	TRBD1	TGTGCCAGCACCCTGGGACAGAAAGATTCACCCCTCCACTTT	CASTLGQKDSPLHF
TRBV6-2/TRBV6-3	NA	TRBJ1-1	TRBD1	TGTGCCAGCATCGACAGGGGTATGAACACTGAAGCTTTCTTT	CASIDRGMNTEAFF
TRBV7-2	NA	TRBJ2-7	TRBD1	TGTGCCAGCAGCTTCCCGGGAGGGACAGGGGGCGCTTTTAACGAGCAGTACTTC	CASSFPGGTGGAFNEQYF
TRBV6-1	once	TRBJ2-3	NA	TGTGCCAGCAGCCCTGAAGGGGGGATTGGGACAGATACGCAGTATTTT	CASSPEGGIGTDTQYF
TRBV7-9	few	TRBJ2-5	NA	TGTGCCAGCAGCTTAGAGCCAGGCCTCAGGGAGACCCAGTACTTC	CASSLEPGLRETQYF
TRBV11-3	once	TRBJ2-1	NA	TGTGCCAGCCAGGGAATCAATGAGCAGTTCTTC	CASQGINEQFF
TRBV7-8	few	TRBJ2-7	NA	TGTGCCAGCAGCCTCTACCAATACGGGAGCTCCTACGAGCAGTACTTC	CASSLYQYGSSYEQYF
TRBV7-2	few	TRBJ2-7	NA	TGTGCCAGCAGCTTACCGGGGCGGTTAGAGCAGTACTTC	CASSLPGRLEQYF
TRBV10-3	few	TRBJ2-2	NA	TGTGCCATCAGTGAGATACCGGGGCCCAACACCGGGGAGCTGTTTTTT	CAISEIPGPNTGELFF
TRBV7-8	NA	TRBJ1-1	TRBD1	TGTGCCAGCAGCTTAGAGGCCGACAGGGGCTGGGCTTTCTTT	CASSLEADRGWAFF
TRBV7-2	NA	TRBJ2-7	NA	TGTGCCAGCAGATCCCGTAACAGGGACTCCTACGAGCAGTACTTC	CASRSRNRDSYEQYF
TRBV20-1	NA	TRBJ2-1	TRBD2	TGCAGTGCTGGAGCTCCTAGCGGGACTCTCTTAAGCTCCTACAATGAGCAGTTCTTC	CSAGAPSGTLLSSYNEQFF
TRBV19	NA	TRBJ1-1	NA	TGTGCCAGTAGGAGGTCCGGGGCGAACACTGAAGCTTTCTTT	CASRRSGANTEAFF
TRBV28	NA	TRBJ1-1	NA	TGTGCCAGCTCCAGCCTATCGAACACTGAAGCTTTCTTT	CASSSLSNTEAFF
TRBV27	few	TRBJ1-1	NA	TGTGCCAGCAGTTTAGGGCTTGACACTGAAGCTTTCTTT	CASSLGLDTEAFF
TRBV7-2	NA	TRBJ2-3	TRBD1	TGTGCCAGCAGCTGGGGACAGGCGAGAGATACGCAGTATTTT	CASSWGQARDTQYF
TRBV7-4	few	TRBJ2-7	NA	TGTGCCAGCGCATCCTTTGGCGGGATCCTGGGCGAGCAGTACTTC	CASASFGGILGEQYF
TRBV6-6	NA	TRBJ2-7	TRBD1	TGTGCCAGCAGTTACTCCGGGACAGACTACGAGCAGTACTTC	CASSYSGTDYEQYF
TRBV18	few	TRBJ2-7	TRBD2	TGTGCCAGCTCACCACCGGGGCGGGAGCCGGCCGAGCAGTACTTC	CASSPPGREPAEQYF
TRBV19	NA	TRBJ2-7	NA	TGTGCCAGTAGTACCCATGTTGGGGGCTCCTACGAGCAGTACTTC	CASSTHVGGSYEQYF
TRBV20-1	NA	TRBJ2-5	TRBD1	TGCAGTGCTAGGACAGGGTCGTGGGAGACCCAGTACTTC	CSARTGSWETQYF
TRBV12-3/TRBV12-4	NA	TRBJ2-5	NA	TGTGCCAGCAGTCCCCGGACGGTAGCACAAGAGACCCAGTACTTC	CASSPRTVAQETQYF
TRBV5-5	once	TRBJ1-6	NA	TGTGCCAGCAGCTCGGACAGCGTTAATTCACCCCTCCACTTT	CASSSDSVNSPLHF
TRBV7-8	NA	TRBJ2-7	NA	TGTGCCAGCAGCTTGGGCCGGGGCATCAAAAACGAGCAGTACTTC	CASSLGRGIKNEQYF
TRBV10-3	few	TRBJ1-1	NA	TGTGCCATCAGTGCCAGGACGAACACTGAAGCTTTCTTT	CAISARTNTEAFF
TRBV7-6	few	TRBJ1-1	TRBD1	TGTGCCAGCAGCCCGCGGACAGGGGTTGGCGGTGAAGCTTTCTTT	CASSPRTGVGGEAFF
TRBV6-6	NA	TRBJ2-1	NA	TGTGCCAGCAGTTACTCGGGATCTGGGGAGTCGAAAAAGTTCTTC	CASSYSGSGESKKFF
TRBV20-1	NA	TRBJ1-5	TRBD1	TGCAGTGCTTCGCGACAGGGCCCCAATCAGCCCCAGCATTTT	CSASRQGPNQPQHF
TRBV11-2	NA	TRBJ1-2	NA	TGTGCCAGCAGCTCGACCCTCGATGCTAATCCTAACTATGGCTACACCTTC	CASSSTLDANPNYGYTF
TRBV7-8	few	TRBJ1-1	TRBD1	TGTGCCAGCAGCCATTCTCCAGGGGGGATGAACACTGAAGCTTTCTTT	CASSHSPGGMNTEAFF